These 20 T cell receptor beta chains share one sample of origin, sequenced in a study of T-cell memory formation after mild COVID-19. TCRdb redid the calling of the 5' RACE reads with MiXCR, one entry per CDR3 protein. The table has around 390,000 distinct CDR3 sequences, 16% seen once; the top ten hold about a fifth. Specimen: PBMCs or a T cell subset sorted from them (not recorded which). The receptors stem from a man younger than 30 who had mild COVID-19 (a few samples of this study predate the infection). Cell type and time point are not known.

This clonotype has only a few counts. The gene calls are TRBV7-7 and TRBJ2-2; possible D gene TRBD1, 5 bases. The CDR3 is 12 residues long. Between the trimmed V and J ends, which lost 8 bases and 6 bases, there was a span of 10 bases. Germline V gene sequence: CDR1 SSHAT, CDR2 FNYEAQ (reference sequence). The CDR3 protein is CASGAWAGELFF. CDR3 coding DNA: TGTGCCAGCGGGGCTTGGGCCGGGGAGCTGTTTTTT.

Here the CDR3 DNA reads TGTGCCAGCAGCTACAGGGACAGATTATACGAGCAGTACGTC. As protein: CASSYRDRLYEQYV. The V gene is TRBV6-5, the J gene TRBJ2-7; 7 positions match TRBD1. The V gene end was trimmed by 6 bases and the J gene end by 4 bases; junction bases not matched to a gene: 9. This CDR3 spans 14 amino acids. Germline V gene data show CDR1 as MNHEY and CDR2 as SVGAGI.

The chain recombines TRBV20-1 with TRBJ2-3, with a possible D match to TRBD1 (7 bases). V lost 2 bases to trimming and J lost 2 bases, with 26 bases between them. CDR3 length equals 19 residues. Germline assignment: CDR1 DFQATT and CDR2 SNEGSKA (reference sequence). CDR3 DNA sequence: TGCAGTGCTAGAAATTTCCGGACGGCGGGGACAGCATACACAGATACGCAGTATTTT. Translation gives CSARNFRTAGTAYTDTQYF.

This clonotype has a handful of counts. The genes are TRBV5-1 and TRBJ2-3, with TRBD1 matching 8 bases. Germline V gene sequence: CDR1 SGHRS, CDR2 YFSETQ. The ends lost 4 bases at V and 1 base at J; junction bases unmatched: 11. The CDR3 sequence is 17 residues long. CDR3: CASSVSPGGQGTDTQYF. The CDR3 bases are TGCGCCAGCAGCGTGTCGCCCGGGGGACAGGGCACAGATACGCAGTATTTT.

The chain combines TRBV18 with TRBJ2-5; D is ambiguous. This CDR3 region has 15 residues. Germline V gene data show CDR1 as KGHSH and CDR2 as LQKENI. Trimming left V 2 bases short and J 1 base short, with 11 bases between. In DNA form, the CDR3 reads TGTGCCAGCTCACCAACCAGGCAAGCCCAAGAGACCCAGTACTTC. Protein: CASSPTRQAQETQYF. The full variable domain, rest sourced from reference TRBV18 and TRBJ2-5, is NAGVMQNPRHLVRRRGQEARLRCSPMKGHSHVYWYRQLPEEGLKFMVYLQKENIIDESGMPKERFSAEFPKEGPSILRIQQVVRGDSAAYFCASSPTRQAQETQYFGPGTRLLVL.

This clonotype has just a few counts. V usage is TRBV29-1 and J usage is TRBJ1-2; D gene uncertain. Trimming pared 4 bases from V and 5 bases from J, leaving 14 bases between. The CDR3 is 13 residues long. The V gene's germline CDR1 is SQVTM and CDR2 ANQGSEA. The CDR3 here is CSVAQQISYGYTF. As DNA, the CDR3 is TGCAGCGTTGCCCAACAGATCTCATATGGCTACACCTTC.

V and J are TRBV7-9 and TRBJ1-1, with a weak D call TRBD1 (5 bases). Germline loops: CDR1 SEHNR, CDR2 FQNEAQ (reference sequence). This CDR3 spans 15 amino acids. With 5 bases removed from V and 1 base from J, the gap between germline ends came to 14 bases. CDR3 residues: CASSPFTRGNTEAFF. The DNA for the CDR3 is TGTGCCAGCAGCCCTTTCACTAGGGGGAACACTGAAGCTTTCTTT.

This clonotype came up a few times. CDR3 DNA sequence: TGTGCCAGCTCCCGAACTAGCGGGGGAGGTGATACGCAGTATTTT. This encodes CASSRTSGGGDTQYF. The chain combines TRBV25-1 with TRBJ2-3; TRBD2 matches 11 bases. Germline CDR1 is MGHDK and CDR2 is SYGVNS. CDR3 length equals 15 residues. Germline trimming cut 8 bases from V and 6 bases from J; bases unmatched to any gene: 10.

There are a few counts of this clonotype. The chain employs TRBV5-1 and TRBJ2-1; 10 bases match TRBD2. Trimming took 5 bases from V and 0 from J; bases not matched to a gene: 5. The CDR3 consists of 16 residues. CDR1 SGHRS and CDR2 YFSETQ come from the germline V gene. CDR3 DNA: TGCGCCAGCAGTCGAGGACTAGCGGCCTCCTACAATGAGCAGTTCTTC. As protein: CASSRGLAASYNEQFF.

The genes are TRBV27 and TRBJ1-6; possible D gene TRBD1, 6 bases. V shed 6 bases and J shed 11 bases, with 11 bases lying between them. Per the germline V gene, CDR1 is MNHEY and CDR2 is SMNVEV (reference sequence). The CDR3 covers 12 residues. The CDR3 DNA sequence: TGTGCCAGCAGCTCGGGACACCCACCCCTCCACTTT. Its protein product is CASSSGHPPLHF.

The rearrangement links TRBV11-2 to TRBJ2-7; the match to TRBD1 covers 9 bases. Germline V gene data show CDR1 as SGHAT and CDR2 as FQNNGV. J was trimmed by 1 base and V by 6 bases; bases with no gene match: 7. This CDR3 has 15 residues. CDR3 DNA: TGTGCCAGCAGATGGACAGGGGCGAGGTCCTACGAGCAGTACTTC. Residues: CASRWTGARSYEQYF.

V is TRBV4-1 and J is TRBJ1-2, with TRBD1 identical over 7 bases. This CDR3 has 15 amino acids. Germline V gene sequence: CDR1 MGHRA, CDR2 YSYEKL. V lost 1 base, J lost 2 bases, and 4 bases stayed unmatched. The CDR3 DNA is TGCGCCAGCAGCCAAGTCGAGACAGGGAACTATGGCTACACCTTC. Translation gives CASSQVETGNYGYTF.

V usage is TRBV19 and J usage is TRBJ2-3, with D unresolved. V dropped 4 bases and J dropped 2 bases, with 4 bases sitting between them. The CDR3 is 12 residues long. Germline CDR1 is LNHDA and CDR2 is SQIVND (reference sequence). Here the CDR3 reads CASSNITDTQYF. The CDR3, as DNA: TGTGCCAGTAGTAACATCACAGATACGCAGTATTTT. Variable domain in full (rest from reference TRBV19 and TRBJ2-3): DGGITQSPKYLFRKEGQNVTLSCEQNLNHDAMYWYRQDPGQGLRLIYYSQIVNDFQKGDIAEGYSVSREKKESFPLTVTSAQKNPTAFYLCASSNITDTQYFGPGTRLTVL.

The V and J genes are TRBV11-3 and TRBJ2-2, with D uncertain. V lost 1 base and J 7 bases, leaving 4 bases between the germline ends. Germline V gene lookup returns CDR1 SGHNT and CDR2 YENEEA. This CDR3 region has 12 residues. The CDR3 DNA reads TGTGCCAGCAGCTTAGCGGGCGGGGAGCTGTTTTTT. Translation gives CASSLAGGELFF.

This clonotype came up many times. The chain links TRBV5-1 to TRBJ2-2, with D uncertain. Germline assignment: CDR1 SGHRS and CDR2 YFSETQ. The CDR3 contains 14 residues. V was shortened by 2 bases and J by 3 bases, with 8 bases between the two germline ends. CDR3 bases: TGCGCCAGCAGCTTTCCAGGAGACACCGGGGAGCTGTTTTTT. Its translation is CASSFPGDTGELFF. The full variable domain, rest sourced from reference TRBV5-1 and TRBJ2-2, is KAGVTQTPRYLIKTRGQQVTLSCSPISGHRSVSWYQQTPGQGLQFLFEYFSETQRNKGNFPGRFSGRQFSNSRSEMNVSTLELGDSALYLCASSFPGDTGELFFGEGSRLTVL.

This clonotype was seen a few times. The chain carries TRBV5-6 and TRBJ1-5; D is ambiguous. The CDR3 is made up of 13 amino acids. Trimming removed 4 bases from V and 3 bases from J, with 8 bases in between. Germline values: CDR1 SGHDT, CDR2 YYEEEE. This CDR3 reads CASSATYNQPQHF. In DNA, the CDR3 is TGTGCCAGCAGCGCGACATACAATCAGCCCCAGCATTTT.

In regard to this clonotype: At one end the junction does not follow the germline gene, possibly because of a read error. The chain is built from TRBV7-9 and TRBJ1-2, with D tentatively TRBD1 (6 bases). This CDR3 contains 15 residues. Germline V CDR1 and CDR2: SEHNR, FQNEAQ (reference sequence). The CDR3 reads CASSFAQVGGYGYSF. The CDR3 DNA reads TGTGCCAGCAGCTTTGCACAGGTCGGGGGCTATGGCTACAGCTTC.

A few counts support this clonotype. An end of the junction does not agree with germline; a read error may underlie this. The chain carries TRBV7-7 and TRBJ2-1; 11 bases fit TRBD2. The CDR3 is 15 amino acids. In germline, CDR1 is SSHAT, CDR2 FNYEAQ (reference sequence). CDR3 residues: CASSTGTSGRTEQFF. CDR3 nucleotide sequence: TGTGCTAGCAGCACTGGGACTAGCGGACGCACTGAGCAGTTCTTC.

This clonotype was seen only a few times. This rearrangement joins TRBV29-1 to TRBJ2-5; possibly TRBD1 or TRBD2 for D (6 bases each). Looked up from germline, CDR1 is SQVTM and CDR2 is ANQGSEA. With 2 bases removed from V and 3 bases from J, the gap between germline ends came to 25 bases. The CDR3 contains 18 residues. This chain's CDR3 is CSVEKGGPSLTYKETQYF. The CDR3 bases are TGCAGCGTTGAAAAAGGGGGGCCCTCCCTTACTTATAAAGAGACCCAGTACTTC.

This chain uses TRBV6-5 with TRBJ1-4, with D perhaps TRBD1 (5 bases). Germline-derived CDR1 and CDR2 are MNHEY and SVGAGI. V was clipped by 8 bases and J by 8 bases, with 15 bases between them. The CDR3 is made up of 13 amino acids. This CDR3 reads CASGGTTREKLFF. Here the CDR3 DNA reads TGTGCCAGCGGCGGGACCACGAGGGAAAAACTGTTTTTT.